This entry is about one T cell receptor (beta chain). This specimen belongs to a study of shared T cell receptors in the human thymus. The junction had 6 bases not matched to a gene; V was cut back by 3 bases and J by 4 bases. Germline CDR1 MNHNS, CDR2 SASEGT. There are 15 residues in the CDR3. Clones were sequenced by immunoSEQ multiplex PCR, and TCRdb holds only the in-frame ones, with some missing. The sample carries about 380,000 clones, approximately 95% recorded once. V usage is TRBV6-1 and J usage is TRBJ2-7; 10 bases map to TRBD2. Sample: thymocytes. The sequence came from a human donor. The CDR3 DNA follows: TGTGCCAGCAGTGACGCATCGGGACTAGCGTACGAGCAGTACTTC. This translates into CASSDASGLAYEQYF.